This TCR beta chain was observed in a study of vaccination and CD4 T cells after COVID-19. Study-level background: Post-vaccination samples were procured at a median of 72 days following dose two (range 14 to 241). General study findings and limits: 304 of 307 vaccine-specific clones from convalescent patients were spike mono-reactive.

Cultured CD4+ T-cell DNA underwent Oncomine TCR Beta short-read sequencing. One entry per CDR3 protein results from TCRdb running MiXCR on the PCR reads. The sample has about 25,000 distinct CDR3 sequences, 25% to 35% seen once. This CDR3 comprises 21 residues. Trimming took 0 bases from V and 4 from J; bases not matched to a gene: 18. Germline CDR1 DFQATT, CDR2 SNEGSKA (reference sequence). The time point denotes: late sampling 161 to 241 days after vaccination in three convalescent patients. Described treatment: approximately nine-day PBMC culture with coronavirus spike peptide pools or control peptides (ViraFEST assay). Concerning this clonotype: Its target is unknown.

The chain joins TRBV20-1 to TRBJ2-7; 16 bases are a match to TRBD2. The sequencing here drew on CD4+ T cells from blood, cultured in vitro, taken about 7 months after SARS-CoV-2 vaccination. The clonotype originates from a human donor who had recovered from COVID-19. The CDR3 DNA reads TGCAGTGCTAGAGAGCCCCCAAGGGTCGGGACTAGCGGGAGGGTCGTGTACGAGCAGTACTTC. Its translation: CSAREPPRVGTSGRVVYEQYF.